This TCR beta chain was captured in a study of T cell repertoires in cytomegalovirus infection. TCRdb used MiXCR to reprocess the reads, holding one entry per CDR3 protein. The data contain about 140,000 distinct CDR3 sequences, about 6% of them singletons. This CDR3 has 15 residues. Trimming took off 1 base at V and 0 bases at J, with 7 bases between the two ends. Germline assignment: CDR1 LNHDA and CDR2 SQIVND (reference sequence). Sequences were obtained from PBMCs. This receptor was obtained from a human donor in good health (CMV status not recorded). Some clones in this sample may be carry-over from other donors' samples. V is TRBV19 and J is TRBJ1-5; the D is unclear. CDR3 in amino acids: CASSIGRNSNQPQHF. CDR3 DNA: TGTGCCAGTAGTATAGGCAGAAATAGCAATCAGCCCCAGCATTTT.